This T cell receptor beta chain was documented in a study of regulatory dendritic cells for organ transplantation (dated by TCRdb to about 2017). A note on the overall study: Regulatory dendritic cells were generated from monocytes cultured with vitamin D3 on days 0 and 4 and IL-10 on day 4. On day 6, LPS was added to the DC cultures to test how the DCs responded to a strong maturation-inducing agent. The TCRbeta repertoires of sorted naive and memory CD4+ and CD8+ T cells were sequenced before and after allostimulation with regulatory or mature dendritic cells. General findings and caveats noted by the study authors: Only a couple of subjects were sequenced, and the authors noted considerable between-individual heterogeneity in the alloreactive memory CD8+ T cell pool. Naive CD4+ and CD8+ T cells showed highly diverse repertoires, whereas memory cells were less diverse and memory CD8+ cells were the most oligoclonal. Allostimulation expanded memory CD8+ clones in both subjects, but regulatory dendritic cells appeared to induce more limited expansion than mature dendritic cells. Among the resting subsets, memory CD8+ T cells contained the most alloreactive TCR clonotypes.

Multiplexed two-step PCR with Vbeta-specific forward primers and Jbeta-specific reverse primers was used to amplify TCRbeta CDR3 regions. Through the immunoSEQ service, TCRbeta libraries were sequenced on an Illumina instrument. Per the authors' processing: IMGT annotation was used to assign V, D and J genes, and synthetic CDR3 analogues were used to correct the counts for multiplex PCR bias. In the immunoSEQ Analyzer, repertoire clonality was calculated as one minus the normalized Shannon entropy. Clonal expansion was defined by Fisher's exact test with Benjamini-Hochberg false discovery rate control, using two-tailed P<0.01. The clones in this table, taken by TCRdb from immuneACCESS, are in-frame only. Not every clone is retained; where verified, under half of the shortfall comes from an unresolved V gene, and the cause of the rest is unknown. The DNA gave D and trimming, while V, J and clone size come from that table. Within this sample are roughly 12,000 clones, with about 80% of them counted one time only. The ten largest clones take up under 0.8% of the sample.

Comment on this clone: Its antigen is not yet known. No per-base quality is available; no much larger clone lies one base away.

Sorted T cell subsets were CFSE-labeled and co-cultured for 4 to 5 days with allogeneic regulatory or mature dendritic cells at a 1:10 DC:T ratio. FACS was used to sort CD4+ or CD8+ cells into naive T cells (CD45RA+) and memory T cells (CD45RO+). T cells for TCR sequencing came from a couple of healthy control subjects. The Qiagen DNeasy Blood & Tissue Kit was used to extract genomic DNA. Deletion took 7 bases off V and 1 base off J, with a span of 13 bases between the germline ends. The CDR3, cysteine through phenylalanine, is 14 amino acids long. Only the CDR3 region is kept as DNA, spanning 42 bases read in frame from base 1. CDR1 SNHLY and CDR2 FYNNEI are derived from the germline V gene.

Recombination connected TRBV2 to TRBJ1-1; confidence is insufficient to name the D gene. Sequencing input: naive CD4+ T cells from blood cultured with regulatory dendritic cells. The sample's cell subset or site label is to be understood as: CD45RA+ naive T cells. This TCR was sampled from a human donor in good health. The CDR3 is CASKPTRQNTEAFF. The bases read TGTGCCAGCAAGCCGACCAGGCAGAACACTGAAGCTTTCTTT. The CDR3, completed at both ends by the reference TRBV2 and TRBJ1-1 genes, gives the full variable domain EPEVTQTPSHQVTQMGQEVILRCVPISNHLYFYWYRQILGQKVEFLVSFYNNEISEKSEIFDDQFSVERPDGSNFTLKIRSTKLEDSAMYFCASKPTRQNTEAFFGQGTRLTVV.